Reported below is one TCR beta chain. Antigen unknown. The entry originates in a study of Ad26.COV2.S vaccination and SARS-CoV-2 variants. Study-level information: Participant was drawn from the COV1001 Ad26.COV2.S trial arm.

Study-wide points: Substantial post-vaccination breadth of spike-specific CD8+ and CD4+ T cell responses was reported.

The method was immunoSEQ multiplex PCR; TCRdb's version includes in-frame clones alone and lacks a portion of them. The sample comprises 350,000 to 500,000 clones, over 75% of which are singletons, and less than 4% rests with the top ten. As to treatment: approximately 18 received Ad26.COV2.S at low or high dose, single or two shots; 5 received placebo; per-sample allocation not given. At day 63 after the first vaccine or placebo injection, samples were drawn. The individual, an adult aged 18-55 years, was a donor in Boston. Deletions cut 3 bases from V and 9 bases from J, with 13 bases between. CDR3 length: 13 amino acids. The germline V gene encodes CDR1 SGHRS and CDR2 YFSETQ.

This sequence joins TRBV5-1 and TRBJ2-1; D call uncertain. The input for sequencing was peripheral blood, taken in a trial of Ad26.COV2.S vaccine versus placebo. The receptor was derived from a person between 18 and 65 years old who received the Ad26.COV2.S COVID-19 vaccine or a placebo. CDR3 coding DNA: TGCGCCAGCAGCTCCGTTCGAGGCGGTGAGCAGTTCTTC. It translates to CASSSVRGGEQFF.